This TCR beta chain was observed in a study of OX40 agonist ivuxolimab in advanced cancers. Overall study context: As their treatment, patients were administered ivuxolimab, an agonistic anti-OX40 (CD134) antibody. Patients got intravenous ivuxolimab at 0.01 to 10 mg/kg every 2 weeks. The study reported partial responses in three patients: one hepatocellular carcinoma, two cutaneous melanoma.

Regarding the study as a whole: Blood T cells, both CD4+ and CD8+, expanded clonally by week 6 at 0.1 to 3.0 mg/kg.

As to this clone: Its antigen is undetermined.

Germline V gives CDR1 LNHDA, CDR2 SQIVND (reference sequence). The CDR3 covers 15 residues. V gave up 8 bases and J gave up 4 bases, with 20 bases separating them. This table comes from immunoSEQ multiplex PCR, and its TCRdb copy is limited to in-frame clones, with some not included. Of around 62,000 clones in the sample, about nine tenths are singletons; the top ten hold approximately 0.39%. The chain employs TRBV19 and TRBJ1-2; D might be TRBD1 (5 bases). The receptor was isolated from an adult with an advanced solid tumor such as melanoma, head and neck, liver or kidney cancer. This material consisted of CD4+ or CD8+ T cells sorted from blood, taken in a trial of the OX40 agonist ivuxolimab. The CDR3 DNA reads TGTGCCAGTGCCAAGCAGTCAGGGCTAAGCTATGGCTACACCTTC. This gives the protein CASAKQSGLSYGYTF.